This T cell receptor (beta chain) was recovered during a study of vaccination and CD4 T cells after COVID-19. Study-level background: As their vaccination, participants received two doses of either BNT162b2 or mRNA-1273 vaccine.

Treatment given: roughly 10-day PBMC culture with coronavirus spike peptide pools or control peptides (ViraFEST assay). An Oncomine TCR Beta short-read assay was used to sequence the DNA from cultured CD4+ T cells. Investigators isolated genomic DNA from cultured CD4+ T cells. TCRdb reprocessed the PCR reads via MiXCR and lists one record per CDR3 protein. The repertoire has approximately 15,000 distinct CDR3 sequences, 40% to 65% of them found once; the top ten carry under 11%. For this clonotype: As yet, its antigen is unknown.

Germline V gene sequence: CDR1 DFQATT, CDR2 SNEGSKA (reference sequence). Unmatched junction bases numbered 4, after V lost 1 base and J lost 3 bases. The CDR3 contains 14 residues. The chain couples TRBV20-1 to TRBJ2-7, with 9 bases lining up with TRBD2. Material: CD4+ T cells from blood, cultured in vitro, obtained before SARS-CoV-2 vaccination. The sequence was obtained from a human donor who had recovered from COVID-19. CDR3 sequence: CSARGWREGYEQYF. CDR3 nucleotides: TGCAGTGCTAGAGGATGGCGGGAGGGCTACGAGCAGTACTTC.